One and the same sample provided the 15 T cell receptor beta chains below, sequenced in a study of T-cell reconstitution after alpha-beta-depleted transplantation in children. Preparing the TCRbeta library involved the use of unique molecular identifiers. Each CDR3 protein is one row after TCRdb ran MiXCR on the PCR reads. Here the sample spans 750,000 to 950,000 distinct CDR3 sequences, 16% being singletons. Sequences were derived from PBMCs, mostly from graft donor cells, sampled 360 days after TCRalphabeta/CD19-depleted stem cell transplant. The receptors derive from a male patient under 18 who had a stem cell transplant for acute lymphoblastic leukemia, so the T cells may come from the graft donor.

The gene calls are TRBV9 and TRBJ1-4; perhaps TRBD1 as D (5 bases). Trimming removed 0 bases at V and 0 bases at J, with 9 bases between. The CDR3 is made up of 16 amino acids. CDR1 SGDLS and CDR2 YYNGEE come from the germline V gene. This CDR3 reads CASSVEGVATNEKLFF. As DNA, the CDR3 is TGTGCCAGCAGCGTAGAAGGGGTTGCAACTAATGAAAAACTGTTTTTT.

A few counts support this clonotype. In nucleotides, the CDR3 is TGCGCCAGCAGCTTGTCGGGACAGGGGTTATCCTACGAGCAGTACTTC. Protein product: CASSLSGQGLSYEQYF. The chain recombines TRBV5-1 with TRBJ2-7; 10 positions match TRBD1. Germline V gene lookup returns CDR1 SGHRS and CDR2 YFSETQ. Trimming removed 1 base from V and 1 base from J; junction bases left unmatched: 5. The CDR3 is made up of 16 amino acids.

There are a few counts of this clonotype. CDR3 sequence: CASTHLAGGPGETQYF. The CDR3 DNA reads TGTGCCAGCACCCATCTCGCGGGAGGGCCGGGGGAGACCCAGTACTTC. The chain links TRBV12-3 or TRBV12-4 to TRBJ2-5, with 9 positions matching TRBD2. The CDR3 runs 16 residues. V lost 7 bases to trimming and J lost 5 bases; unmatched junction nucleotides: 14.

A few counts support this clonotype. This chain uses TRBV15 with TRBJ1-4; D not resolved. The CDR3 contains 14 residues. V was pared by 3 bases and J by 11 bases, with 16 bases between. In germline, CDR1 is LNHNV, CDR2 YYDKDF (reference sequence). Here the CDR3 DNA reads TGTGCCACCAGCAGCGGGGTGGAGATTGGTAAACTGTTTTTT. Its translation is CATSSGVEIGKLFF.

The rearrangement uses TRBV6-1 and TRBJ2-1, with TRBD2 identical over 7 bases. The CDR3 is made up of 14 amino acids. Germline-derived CDR1 and CDR2 are MNHNS and SASEGT. V gave up 7 bases and J gave up 6 bases; unmatched junction bases: 9. CDR3 DNA sequence: TGTGCCAGCACCGCGGGAGTAACCGGCAATGAGCAGTTCTTC. Translation: CASTAGVTGNEQFF.

This clonotype was counted between two and nine times. This chain connects TRBV5-1 to TRBJ2-1; TRBD2 aligns across 13 bases. J was trimmed by 0 bases and V by 4 bases; bases with no gene match: 10. Germline CDR1 reads SGHRS; CDR2 reads YFSETQ. The length of the CDR3 is 19 residues. The CDR3 is CASSPLTSGRKFSYNEQFF. Here the CDR3 DNA reads TGCGCCAGCAGCCCACTGACTAGCGGGAGGAAGTTCTCCTACAATGAGCAGTTCTTC.

V gene TRBV6-1 combines with J gene TRBJ1-1; 7 bases map to TRBD1. In germline, CDR1 is MNHNS, CDR2 SASEGT. This CDR3 comprises 13 residues. V was clipped by 6 bases and J by 5 bases; unmatched bases: 6. The CDR3 reads CASRAQGKTEAFF. In DNA form, the CDR3 reads TGTGCCAGCAGAGCACAGGGGAAGACTGAAGCTTTCTTT.

This chain uses TRBV3-1 with TRBJ2-7; D could derive from TRBD1 or TRBD2 (6 bases each). CDR3 length equals 17 residues. The ends were cut back, 11 bases at V and 0 bases at J, with 26 bases in the middle. Germline V gene lookup returns CDR1 LGHDT and CDR2 YNNKEL (reference sequence). The CDR3 DNA reads as TGTGCCTCCAGCCAAGATTGGGGGGCGAAACACTCCTACGAGCAGTACTTC. Its translation: CASSQDWGAKHSYEQYF.

In this sample, this clonotype turned up many times. The V call is TRBV5-1, the J call TRBJ2-2; D not certain. V was trimmed by 4 bases and J by 10 bases, leaving 23 bases between them. The CDR3 has 16 residues. From germline, CDR1 is SGHRS and CDR2 YFSETQ. CDR3 DNA sequence: TGCGCCAGCAGCAACTACCTATCTTACTGGTCAGAGGAGCTGTTTTTT. Amino acids: CASSNYLSYWSEELFF.

The V and J genes are TRBV3-1 and TRBJ2-2; perhaps TRBD1 as D (5 bases). Per the germline V gene, CDR1 is LGHDT and CDR2 is YNNKEL (reference sequence). V dropped 2 bases and J dropped 6 bases, with 7 bases sitting between them. This CDR3 contains 13 residues. CDR3 sequence reads: CASSQSGSGELFF. The CDR3 DNA reads TGTGCCAGCAGCCAATCAGGGTCCGGGGAGCTGTTTTTT.

In its sample, this clonotype was seen a few times. The V gene is TRBV15, the J gene TRBJ2-7, with D possibly being TRBD1 or TRBD2 (6 bases each). V was clipped by 1 base and J by 1 base, with 14 bases between them. Germline values: CDR1 LNHNV, CDR2 YYDKDF (reference sequence). The CDR3 loop spans 16 amino acids. As DNA, the CDR3 is TGTGCCACCAGCAGAGGAGGTGAGGGGGGTTCCTACGAGCAGTACTTC. Its translation is CATSRGGEGGSYEQYF.

This clonotype has more than one count but fewer than ten. DNA of the CDR3: TGTGCCAGCAGCCCCCGGCTGTTAAACACTGAAGCTTTCTTT. It yields the protein CASSPRLLNTEAFF. The genes are TRBV9 and TRBJ1-1; D unresolved. The V gene's germline CDR1 is SGDLS and CDR2 YYNGEE. The CDR3 contains 14 residues. Trimming left V 4 bases short and J 2 bases short, with 12 bases between. The full variable domain, in which reference TRBV9 and TRBJ1-1 provide the parts outside the CDR3, is DSGVTQTPKHLITATGQRVTLRCSPRSGDLSVYWYQQSLDQGLQFLIQYYNGEERAKGNILERFSAQQFPDLHSELNLSSLELGDSALYFCASSPRLLNTEAFFGQGTRLTVV.

This clonotype came up many times. This sequence joins TRBV5-1 and TRBJ2-3; TRBD1 aligns across 7 bases. V trimming: 4 bases; J trimming: 2 bases; junction bases outside the gene matches: 10. The CDR3 is 16 residues long. Germline V CDR1 and CDR2: SGHRS, YFSETQ. Here the CDR3 reads CASSGSGTDLTDTQYF. The CDR3 DNA sequence: TGCGCCAGCAGCGGATCCGGGACAGACCTCACAGATACGCAGTATTTT.

This chain joins TRBV5-1 and TRBJ2-1; 8 bases are shared with TRBD1. After removal of 2 bases from V and 0 bases from J, the junction contained 4 bases not matched to a gene. Per germline, CDR1 SGHRS and CDR2 YFSETQ. There are 16 residues in the CDR3. The CDR3 is CASSFRDRSSYNEQFF. The CDR3 coding sequence is TGCGCCAGCAGCTTTAGGGACAGGAGCTCCTACAATGAGCAGTTCTTC.

The rearrangement links TRBV10-3 to TRBJ2-7; D is possibly TRBD1 (5 bases). With 2 bases removed from V and 5 bases from J, the gap between germline ends came to 13 bases. Germline loops: CDR1 ENHRY, CDR2 SYGVKD. The CDR3 is 14 residues long. CDR3 in amino acids: CAISERGNSDEQYF. The CDR3 DNA reads TGTGCCATCAGTGAGAGGGGTAACAGCGACGAGCAGTACTTC.